These 5 T cell receptor beta chains were sequenced from one sample in a study of OX40 agonist ivuxolimab in advanced cancers. Produced via immunoSEQ multiplex PCR; TCRdb's table is partial and in-frame only. The table has 70,000 to 80,000 clones, over 90% seen once. This specimen was CD4+ or CD8+ T cells sorted from blood, taken in a trial of the OX40 agonist ivuxolimab. The receptors were gathered from an adult with an advanced solid tumor such as melanoma, head and neck, liver or kidney cancer.

The rearrangement uses TRBV27 and TRBJ2-3, with 7 positions matching TRBD2. In germline, CDR1 is MNHEY, CDR2 SMNVEV (reference sequence). The CDR3 covers 16 residues. V was pared by 0 bases and J by 4 bases, with 7 bases of the junction left unmatched. Here the CDR3 reads CASSLSPSGGADTQYF. As DNA, the CDR3 is TGTGCCAGCAGTTTATCCCCTAGCGGCGGGGCAGATACGCAGTATTTT.

The chain carries TRBV4-1 and TRBJ1-5; TRBD1 agrees at 7 bases. The CDR3 runs to 14 residues. In germline, CDR1 is MGHRA, CDR2 YSYEKL. Trimming took 3 bases from V and 1 from J; bases not matched to a gene: 0. The CDR3 DNA is TGCGCCAGCAGCCAGGGACAGAGCAATCAGCCCCAGCATTTT. This translates into CASSQGQSNQPQHF.

The chain employs TRBV5-4 and TRBJ2-3, with TRBD1 as a possible D gene (5 bases). The CDR3 totals 12 residues. Germline-derived CDR1 and CDR2 are SGHNT and YYREEE (reference sequence). Trimming removed 6 bases at V and 2 bases at J, with 7 bases between. The CDR3 sequence: CASKDNTDTQYF. CDR3 in DNA: TGTGCCAGCAAGGACAACACAGATACGCAGTATTTT.

V usage is TRBV11-2 and J usage is TRBJ1-1, with unresolved D. The V and J ends lost 7 bases and 1 base respectively, with 10 bases between them. The CDR3 runs to 13 residues. Per the germline V gene, CDR1 is SGHAT and CDR2 is FQNNGV. The CDR3: CASTGFSNTEAFF. DNA of the CDR3: TGTGCCAGCACAGGATTCTCGAACACTGAAGCTTTCTTT.

V usage is TRBV5-6 and J usage is TRBJ1-2, with 7 bases fitting TRBD1. Germline assignment: CDR1 SGHDT and CDR2 YYEEEE. The length of the CDR3 is 16 residues. V gave up 3 bases and J gave up 7 bases; unmatched junction bases: 15. The DNA for the CDR3 is TGTGCCAGCAGCTACGAGACAGGGATCGTAGTTAGTGGCTACACCTTC. Translating gives CASSYETGIVVSGYTF.